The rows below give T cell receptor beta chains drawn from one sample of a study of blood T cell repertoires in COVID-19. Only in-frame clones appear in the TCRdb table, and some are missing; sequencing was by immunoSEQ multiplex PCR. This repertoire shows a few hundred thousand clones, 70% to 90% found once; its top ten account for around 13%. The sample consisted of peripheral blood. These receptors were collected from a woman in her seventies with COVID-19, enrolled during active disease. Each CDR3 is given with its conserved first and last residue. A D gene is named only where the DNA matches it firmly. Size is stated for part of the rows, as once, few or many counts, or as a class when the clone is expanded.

CDR3aa: CASSAGLDQETQYF
CDR3nt: TGTGCCAGCAGTGCTGGACTAGACCAAGAGACCCAGTACTTC
j_gene: TRBJ2-5
v_gene: TRBV2
d_gene: TRBD2
abundance: -

CDR3aa: CASSPRTGGTETQYF
CDR3nt: TGTGCCAGCAGCCCTAGGACCGGGGGAACAGAGACCCAGTACTTC
j_gene: TRBJ2-5
v_gene: TRBV7-2
d_gene: -
abundance: -

CDR3aa: CASSEVELEQYF
CDR3nt: TGTGCCAGCAGTGAAGTAGAGTTGGAGCAGTACTTC
j_gene: TRBJ2-7
v_gene: TRBV6-1
d_gene: -
abundance: -

CDR3aa: CASSPYSGTGDSPLHF
CDR3nt: TGTGCCAGCTCACCGTATTCCGGGACAGGGGATTCACCCCTCCACTTT
j_gene: TRBJ1-6
v_gene: TRBV18
d_gene: TRBD1
abundance: few

CDR3aa: CASSFPGDSGDTQYF
CDR3nt: TGTGCCAGCAGTTTTCCCGGGGACAGCGGGGATACGCAGTATTTT
j_gene: TRBJ2-3
v_gene: TRBV28
d_gene: -
abundance: -

CDR3aa: CASSLRGGENTGELFF
CDR3nt: TGTGCCAGCAGCTTAAGGGGGGGTGAAAACACCGGGGAGCTGTTTTTT
j_gene: TRBJ2-2
v_gene: TRBV7-9
d_gene: -
abundance: -

CDR3aa: CASSLMTGGYQPQHF
CDR3nt: TGTGCCAGCAGCTTGATGACAGGGGGATATCAGCCCCAGCATTTT
j_gene: TRBJ1-5
v_gene: TRBV7-2
d_gene: TRBD1
abundance: -

CDR3aa: CSVDSGQGRGYTF
CDR3nt: TGCAGCGTTGACTCCGGACAGGGAAGGGGCTACACCTTC
j_gene: TRBJ1-2
v_gene: TRBV29-1
d_gene: TRBD1
abundance: -

CDR3aa: CASSRTSGMTYNEQFF
CDR3nt: TGCGCCAGCAGTCGGACTAGCGGAATGACCTACAATGAGCAGTTCTTC
j_gene: TRBJ2-1
v_gene: TRBV4-1
d_gene: TRBD2
abundance: -

CDR3aa: CASSIYQGNSPLHF
CDR3nt: TGTGCCAGCAGTATTTACCAGGGGAATTCACCCCTCCACTTT
j_gene: TRBJ1-6
v_gene: TRBV6-5
d_gene: -
abundance: once

CDR3aa: CASRKWTSIGYTF
CDR3nt: TGTGCCAGCAGAAAATGGACATCTATCGGCTACACCTTC
j_gene: TRBJ1-2
v_gene: TRBV2
d_gene: -
abundance: -

CDR3aa: CAISEDRDYEQYF
CDR3nt: TGTGCCATCAGTGAGGACAGGGACTACGAGCAGTACTTC
j_gene: TRBJ2-7
v_gene: TRBV10-3
d_gene: TRBD1
abundance: once

CDR3aa: CAISTGDPYEQYF
CDR3nt: TGTGCCATCAGTACAGGGGACCCCTACGAGCAGTACTTC
j_gene: TRBJ2-7
v_gene: TRBV10-3
d_gene: TRBD1
abundance: once

CDR3aa: CAWSAGTDNEQFF
CDR3nt: TGTGCCTGGAGCGCCGGGACAGATAATGAGCAGTTCTTC
j_gene: TRBJ2-1
v_gene: TRBV30
d_gene: TRBD1
abundance: once

CDR3aa: CASNTGGRFQPQHF
CDR3nt: TGTGCCAGCAACACAGGGGGCCGCTTCCAGCCCCAGCATTTT
j_gene: TRBJ1-5
v_gene: TRBV7-8
d_gene: TRBD1
abundance: -

CDR3aa: CASSAQANTEAFF
CDR3nt: TGTGCCAGCAGCGCCCAGGCCAACACTGAAGCTTTCTTT
j_gene: TRBJ1-1
v_gene: TRBV7-2
d_gene: -
abundance: few

CDR3aa: CASRLNLRERYGYTF
CDR3nt: TGTGCCAGCAGACTAAACCTCAGGGAACGCTATGGCTACACCTTC
j_gene: TRBJ1-2
v_gene: TRBV6-5
d_gene: -
abundance: -

CDR3aa: CASSQVGLNPSTDTQYF
CDR3nt: TGTGCCAGCAGCCAAGTCGGTCTTAACCCTAGCACAGATACGCAGTATTTT
j_gene: TRBJ2-3
v_gene: TRBV4-2
d_gene: -
abundance: -

CDR3aa: CASGLVYMDRDPEQYF
CDR3nt: TGTGCTAGTGGTTTGGTATATATGGACAGGGATCCGGAGCAGTACTTC
j_gene: TRBJ2-7
v_gene: TRBV12-5
d_gene: TRBD1
abundance: -

CDR3aa: CATSEPDRDYGYTF
CDR3nt: TGTGCCACCAGTGAACCCGACAGGGACTATGGCTACACCTTC
j_gene: TRBJ1-2
v_gene: TRBV24-1
d_gene: TRBD1
abundance: -

CDR3aa: CASRDPGKETQYF
CDR3nt: TGTGCCAGCAGAGACCCGGGAAAAGAGACCCAGTACTTC
j_gene: TRBJ2-5
v_gene: TRBV5-4
d_gene: -
abundance: -

CDR3aa: CASTLILAGSSTDTQYF
CDR3nt: TGCGCCAGCACCTTAATTCTAGCGGGTTCTAGCACAGATACGCAGTATTTT
j_gene: TRBJ2-3
v_gene: TRBV5-1
d_gene: TRBD2
abundance: -

CDR3aa: CASSTGRNTEAFF
CDR3nt: TGTGCCAGCAGCACAGGGAGAAACACTGAAGCTTTCTTT
j_gene: TRBJ1-1
v_gene: TRBV12-3/TRBV12-4
d_gene: -
abundance: many

CDR3aa: CATSDRWYGGSDHTGELFF
CDR3nt: TGTGCCACCAGTGATCGGTGGTATGGGGGCTCAGACCACACCGGGGAGCTGTTTTTT
j_gene: TRBJ2-2
v_gene: TRBV24-1
d_gene: -
abundance: -

CDR3aa: CASSPRIADYNEQFF
CDR3nt: TGTGCCAGCAGCCCTCGGATAGCGGACTACAATGAGCAGTTCTTC
j_gene: TRBJ2-1
v_gene: TRBV9
d_gene: -
abundance: -

CDR3aa: CASSQVAGTGARGETQYF
CDR3nt: TGCGCCAGCAGCCAAGTAGCCGGGACAGGGGCGAGGGGAGAGACCCAGTACTTC
j_gene: TRBJ2-5
v_gene: TRBV4-1
d_gene: TRBD1
abundance: -

CDR3aa: CASSLALAGSRETQYF
CDR3nt: TGTGCCAGCAGCTTGGCACTAGCGGGGTCCAGGGAGACCCAGTACTTC
j_gene: TRBJ2-5
v_gene: TRBV5-4
d_gene: TRBD2
abundance: -

CDR3aa: CASSRFDSDPNEQYF
CDR3nt: TGCGCCAGCAGCCGCTTCGACAGCGACCCTAACGAGCAGTACTTC
j_gene: TRBJ2-7
v_gene: TRBV5-1
d_gene: -
abundance: -

CDR3aa: CASSIRSGNTIYF
CDR3nt: TGTGCCAGCAGCATCAGATCTGGAAACACCATATATTTT
j_gene: TRBJ1-3
v_gene: TRBV3-1/TRBV3-2
d_gene: -
abundance: -

CDR3aa: CASSPPGGGMNTEAFF
CDR3nt: TGTGCCAGCTCACCACCAGGAGGAGGGATGAACACTGAAGCTTTCTTT
j_gene: TRBJ1-1
v_gene: TRBV18
d_gene: -
abundance: -

CDR3aa: CASSTPLRGSYNSPLHF
CDR3nt: TGTGCCAGTAGTACCCCGCTCAGGGGGTCCTATAATTCACCCCTCCACTTT
j_gene: TRBJ1-6
v_gene: TRBV19
d_gene: TRBD1
abundance: -

CDR3aa: CASSIILGDWYTEAFF
CDR3nt: TGTGCCAGTAGTATTATTCTAGGGGATTGGTACACTGAAGCTTTCTTT
j_gene: TRBJ1-1
v_gene: TRBV19
d_gene: -
abundance: -

CDR3aa: CASSPGQGGQYF
CDR3nt: TGTGCCAGCAGCCCCGGACAGGGGGGGCAGTACTTC
j_gene: TRBJ2-7
v_gene: TRBV7-2
d_gene: TRBD1
abundance: -

CDR3aa: CASSYSTGTPNTEAFF
CDR3nt: TGTGCCAGCAGTTACTCGACCGGGACACCGAACACTGAAGCTTTCTTT
j_gene: TRBJ1-1
v_gene: TRBV6-5
d_gene: -
abundance: -

CDR3aa: CASSQEGQGLNTGNTIYF
CDR3nt: TGCGCCAGCAGCCAAGAAGGACAGGGTCTAAATACTGGAAACACCATATATTTT
j_gene: TRBJ1-3
v_gene: TRBV4-3
d_gene: TRBD1
abundance: -

CDR3aa: CASRRTGGTEAFF
CDR3nt: TGTGCCAGCAGACGTACAGGGGGCACTGAAGCTTTCTTT
j_gene: TRBJ1-1
v_gene: TRBV2
d_gene: TRBD1
abundance: -

CDR3aa: CASSSQVFDEKLFF
CDR3nt: TGTGCCAGCAGTTCACAGGTCTTCGACGAAAAACTGTTTTTT
j_gene: TRBJ1-4
v_gene: TRBV6-5
d_gene: -
abundance: -

CDR3aa: CASRDRGGEKLFF
CDR3nt: TGTGCCAGTAGGGACAGGGGTGGAGAAAAACTGTTTTTT
j_gene: TRBJ1-4
v_gene: TRBV19
d_gene: TRBD1
abundance: -

CDR3aa: CASSHQGGETQYF
CDR3nt: TGTGCCAGCAGTCATCAGGGGGGAGAGACCCAGTACTTC
j_gene: TRBJ2-5
v_gene: TRBV12-3/TRBV12-4
d_gene: -
abundance: -

CDR3aa: CASTPGRDQPQHF
CDR3nt: TGTGCCAGCACCCCCGGGAGAGATCAGCCCCAGCATTTT
j_gene: TRBJ1-5
v_gene: TRBV2
d_gene: -
abundance: few

CDR3aa: CASSQEKATSVDTQYF
CDR3nt: TGTGCCAGCAGCCAAGAAAAGGCCACTAGTGTGGATACGCAGTATTTT
j_gene: TRBJ2-3
v_gene: TRBV3-1/TRBV3-2
d_gene: -
abundance: once

CDR3aa: CASSPGQEVTEAFF
CDR3nt: TGTGCCAGCTCCCCGGGACAGGAGGTCACTGAAGCTTTCTTT
j_gene: TRBJ1-1
v_gene: TRBV18
d_gene: TRBD1
abundance: -

CDR3aa: CASSFDRERGNYGYTF
CDR3nt: TGCGCCAGCAGCTTCGACAGGGAGAGGGGCAACTATGGCTACACCTTC
j_gene: TRBJ1-2
v_gene: TRBV5-1
d_gene: TRBD1
abundance: -

CDR3aa: CASGGQNGFQPQHF
CDR3nt: TGCGCCAGCGGGGGACAAAACGGCTTTCAGCCCCAGCATTTT
j_gene: TRBJ1-5
v_gene: TRBV10-2
d_gene: -
abundance: -

CDR3aa: CASSPSGQRNYGYTF
CDR3nt: TGCGCCAGCAGCCCGAGTGGACAGCGGAACTATGGCTACACCTTC
j_gene: TRBJ1-2
v_gene: TRBV5-1
d_gene: -
abundance: -

CDR3aa: CASSPQVRDRGSGNTIYF
CDR3nt: TGTGCCAGCAGCCCCCAGGTCCGGGACAGGGGTTCCGGAAACACCATATATTTT
j_gene: TRBJ1-3
v_gene: TRBV11-2
d_gene: TRBD1
abundance: -

CDR3aa: CASRQNYGYTF
CDR3nt: TGTGCCAGCAGGCAGAACTATGGCTACACCTTC
j_gene: TRBJ1-2
v_gene: TRBV9
d_gene: -
abundance: -

CDR3aa: CASSQGGLANEKLFF
CDR3nt: TGTGCCAGCAGCCAGGGGGGGTTGGCTAATGAAAAACTGTTTTTT
j_gene: TRBJ1-4
v_gene: TRBV7-8
d_gene: TRBD1
abundance: -

CDR3aa: CASSVTGLENSYEQYF
CDR3nt: TGTGCCAGCAGCGTTACAGGGCTAGAAAACTCCTACGAGCAGTACTTC
j_gene: TRBJ2-7
v_gene: TRBV13
d_gene: -
abundance: -

CDR3aa: CSLSRQGGTEAFF
CDR3nt: TGCAGCCTCTCTCGACAGGGCGGCACTGAAGCTTTCTTT
j_gene: TRBJ1-1
v_gene: TRBV29-1
d_gene: TRBD1
abundance: -

CDR3aa: CASSSITGGSYNEQFF
CDR3nt: TGTGCCAGCAGTTCCATAACAGGGGGTTCCTACAATGAGCAGTTCTTC
j_gene: TRBJ2-1
v_gene: TRBV7-9
d_gene: TRBD1
abundance: -

CDR3aa: CASIARTGLGGYTF
CDR3nt: TGTGCCAGCATAGCCCGGACAGGCCTGGGAGGCTACACCTTC
j_gene: TRBJ1-2
v_gene: TRBV5-8
d_gene: TRBD1
abundance: -

CDR3aa: CASSSTGNYGYTF
CDR3nt: TGTGCCAGCAGTTCGACAGGGAACTATGGCTACACCTTC
j_gene: TRBJ1-2
v_gene: TRBV12-3/TRBV12-4
d_gene: TRBD1
abundance: -

CDR3aa: CASSPGTGVNTEAFF
CDR3nt: TGCGCCAGCAGCCCAGGGACAGGGGTGAACACTGAAGCTTTCTTT
j_gene: TRBJ1-1
v_gene: TRBV5-1
d_gene: TRBD1
abundance: -

CDR3aa: CASPPEQGSTDTQYF
CDR3nt: TGTGCCAGCCCCCCTGAGCAGGGCAGCACAGATACGCAGTATTTT
j_gene: TRBJ2-3
v_gene: TRBV6-5
d_gene: -
abundance: -

CDR3aa: CASSLAAGLAGARSGELFF
CDR3nt: TGTGCCAGCAGCTTGGCCGCGGGACTAGCGGGGGCGCGAAGCGGGGAGCTGTTTTTT
j_gene: TRBJ2-2
v_gene: TRBV5-4
d_gene: TRBD2
abundance: -

CDR3aa: CASGPHGTGEVETQYF
CDR3nt: TGTGCTAGTGGGCCCCACGGGACAGGGGAAGTGGAGACCCAGTACTTC
j_gene: TRBJ2-5
v_gene: TRBV12-5
d_gene: TRBD1
abundance: once

CDR3aa: CASSRGVADTQYF
CDR3nt: TGTGCCAGTAGCCGGGGGGTCGCAGATACGCAGTATTTT
j_gene: TRBJ2-3
v_gene: TRBV11-3
d_gene: TRBD2
abundance: -

CDR3aa: CAWSLPGQHNQPQHF
CDR3nt: TGTGCCTGGAGTCTACCGGGACAGCACAATCAGCCCCAGCATTTT
j_gene: TRBJ1-5
v_gene: TRBV30
d_gene: TRBD1
abundance: -